This T cell receptor beta chain emerged from a study of human T cells and chemical hapten exposure (dated by TCRdb to the early 2020s). Notes on the research overall: For sensitization, 2% DPC in acetone was applied to a 2 cm by 2 cm area of upper inner arm skin. Patch testing was done on the upper back using Finn chambers containing 0.01% DPC, and results were scored after 6 days according to International Contact Dermatitis Research Group standards. Peripheral blood TCR repertoire changes were tracked in vivo in alopecia patients during primary and secondary sensitization to the hapten diphenylcyclopropenone (DPC). Patients additionally received weekly therapeutic DPC doses to the scalp throughout the roughly 25-week study period. For TCR sequencing, blood came from 25 to 30 alopecia patients at anywhere from one to four time points (pre-sensitization, 2, 6 and 24 weeks). The libraries were sequenced as a pool, and the TCR yield per sample differed mostly because of small variations in library volumes within the pool. Most of the patients in the cohort were female, and the cohort covered alopecia areata with under or over 50% scalp involvement, alopecia totalis and alopecia universalis. Patient blood was sampled pre-sensitization (week 0) and at 2, 6 and about 24 weeks after DPC sensitization.

This clonotype showed up many times. The clone's antigen remains unknown. No base qualities exist here, and no much larger clone lies one base off it. The protocol used for the library was RACE. Sequencer: NextSeq 500. Library preparation attached unique molecular identifiers to individual cDNA molecules for quantitative, reproducible TCR counting. From each blood RNA sample, both TCR alpha and TCR beta chains were sequenced. The study's own analysis went as follows. The median number of TCRs per sample was 90,000 to 100,000, ranging from about 23,224 to 690,600. V, J and CDR3 annotation of the TCR reads was performed with the Decombinator software suite. Every sample was subsampled to the same number of TCRs (28,000) for the PS versus PT1 abundance plots. Expanded TCRs were defined as absent before sensitization and observed at least eight times at the 2-week time point. In-frame beta chains were kept once TCRdb had trimmed the public reads at Q25 with fastp and called clones with MiXCR. Rows are combined by CDR3 protein, so each entry shows the most common genes and DNA. TCRdb, rather than the study authors, made the V and J calls. For this sample the table gives around 60,000 distinct CDR3 sequences, of which approximately 6.7% were detected only once. Over 1.5% of the sample is taken by the ten largest.

V is cut back by 2 bases and J by 5 bases, with 4 bases in the junction unmatched. Measured from the cysteine to the phenylalanine, the CDR3 is 14 residues long. The CDR3 DNA has 42 bases and is translated from base 1. From a lookup of the germline V gene (reference sequence), CDR1 and CDR2 are LGHDT and YNNKEL. In the paper's terms, the time point label means: pre-sensitization, week 0. The treatment or condition label, as the study defines it: therapeutic diphenylcyclopropenone sensitization with weekly scalp DPC. At each patch-test visit, blood was drawn before the patch test was applied. To be eligible, patients had to be aged 18 to 70, diagnosed with alopecia and judged suitable for DPC therapy, while pregnant patients were excluded. Total RNA was isolated from unfractionated whole blood collected in Tempus Blood RNA tubes. The research as a whole found: Because all patients had alopecia, a presumed autoimmune disease, the immune response of the patients might differ from that of healthy individuals. Repeated subsampling changed both the strength of the expansion versus patch-test correlation and the threshold at which that correlation became significant. A positive correlation was found between the number of PT1 expanded TCRs and patch test score, with significance reached at thresholds 8, 16 and 32 but not 4. DPC sensitization did not change the number of TCRs with a frequency above 1 in 1000, and there was no evidence of changes in global repertoire structure. Significantly more large CDR3 similarity clusters were formed by expanded TCRs than by pre-sensitization or healthy control sets, consistent with antigen-driven responses.

In this chain, TRBV3-1 is recombined with TRBJ2-5, and TRBD2 aligns with 8 junction nucleotides. Specimen: whole blood, collected in connection with sensitization to the hapten diphenylcyclopropenone (DPC). The source of this sequence is a woman in her 30s with alopecia areata. Some clones in this sample may be carry-over from other donors' samples. The nucleotides are TGTGCCAGCAGCCAATTTAGCGGGGAGGAGACCCAGTACTTC. Its amino acids are CASSQFSGEETQYF.